This T cell receptor beta chain came from a study of blood T cell repertoires in COVID-19. Study-wide background: Collection of acute and convalescent COVID-19 samples took place in the United States, Italy and Spain. T cells, B-cell-depleted T cells, or PBMCs supplied cDNA or gDNA.

Methods used by the authors: Researchers report that nucleated cell counts were estimated from reference gene primer amplification. Assay: immunoSEQ multiplex PCR; the TCRdb copy retains only in-frame clones and omits some. V, J and clone size were drawn from that table, and D and trimming were deduced from the DNA. The sample includes approximately 260,000 clones, about 86% seen only once; the top ten take roughly a tenth. This clone was counted between two and nine times. V gave up 6 bases and J gave up 0 bases, with 12 bases separating them. Germline loops: CDR1 MDHEN, CDR2 SYDVKM. CDR3 length: 15 amino acids.

Sequencing input: peripheral blood. The chain employs TRBV28 and TRBJ1-3; tentatively, D is TRBD1 (6 bases). The TCR originated in a woman aged 80 or older with acute or convalescent COVID-19. The CDR3 DNA reads as TGTGCCAGCAGCTCGGGACAACTCTCTGGAAACACCATATATTTT. This sequence encodes CASSSGQLSGNTIYF.